This T cell receptor beta chain is drawn from a study of T cell responses to AZD1222 COVID-19 vaccine. General study findings and limits: The repertoires were collected only after the peak T cell response. Of the AZD1222 recipients, only five to seven were seropositive at baseline. White British donors predominated, females outnumbered males, and clonal diversity was possibly underestimated.

The germline CDR1 and CDR2 sequences are LGHDT and YNNKEL (reference sequence). CDR3 length: 16 residues. V lost 1 base to trimming and J lost 12 bases; unmatched junction nucleotides: 12. On this clone itself: Its target is not known.

Method: immunoSEQ multiplex PCR; TCRdb's copy keeps in-frame clones and lacks some. In the table there are 70,000 to 100,000 clones, around 90% of which are singletons. Second-dose schedules of about 4 or about 12 weeks were combined. This material consisted of peripheral blood, taken 28 days after the second AZD1222 dose. V usage is TRBV3-1 (or the pseudogene TRBV3-2) and J usage is TRBJ2-1, with 10 bases aligning to TRBD2. This clonotype was obtained from an adult who received the AZD1222 COVID-19 vaccine. In nucleotides, the CDR3 is TGTGCCAGCAGCCAAGCCGGGACTAGCGTGGCGGGGGGGCAGTTCTTC. The encoded protein is CASSQAGTSVAGGQFF.